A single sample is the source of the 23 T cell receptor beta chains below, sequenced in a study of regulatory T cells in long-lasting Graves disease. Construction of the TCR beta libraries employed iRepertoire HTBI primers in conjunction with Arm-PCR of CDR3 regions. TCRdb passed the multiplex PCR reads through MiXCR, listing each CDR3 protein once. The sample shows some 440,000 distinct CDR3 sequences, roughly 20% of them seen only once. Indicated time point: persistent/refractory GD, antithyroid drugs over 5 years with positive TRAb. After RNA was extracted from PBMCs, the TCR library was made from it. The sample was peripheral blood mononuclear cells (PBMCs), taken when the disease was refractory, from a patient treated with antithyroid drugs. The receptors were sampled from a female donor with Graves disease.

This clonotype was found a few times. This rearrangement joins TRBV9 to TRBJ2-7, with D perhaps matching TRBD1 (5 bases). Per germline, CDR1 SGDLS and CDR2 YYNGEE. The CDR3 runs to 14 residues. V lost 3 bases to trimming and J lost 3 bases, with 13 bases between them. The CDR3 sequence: CASSAGRQFYEQYF. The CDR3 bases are TGTGCCAGCAGCGCCGGACGACAGTTCTACGAGCAGTACTTC.

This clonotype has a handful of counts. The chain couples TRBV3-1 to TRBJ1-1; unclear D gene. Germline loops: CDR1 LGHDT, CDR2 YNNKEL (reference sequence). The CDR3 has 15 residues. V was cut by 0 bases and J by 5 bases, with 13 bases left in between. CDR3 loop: CASSQDPLMRTEAFF. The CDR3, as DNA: TGTGCCAGCAGCCAAGATCCCTTGATGAGGACTGAAGCTTTCTTT.

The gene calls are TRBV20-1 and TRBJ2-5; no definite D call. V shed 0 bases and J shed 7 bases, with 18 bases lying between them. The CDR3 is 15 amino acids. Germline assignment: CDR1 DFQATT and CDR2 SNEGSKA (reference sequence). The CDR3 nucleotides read TGCAGTGCTAGAGATCAGGTCCGAGACTGGGGGACCCAGTACTTC. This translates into CSARDQVRDWGTQYF.

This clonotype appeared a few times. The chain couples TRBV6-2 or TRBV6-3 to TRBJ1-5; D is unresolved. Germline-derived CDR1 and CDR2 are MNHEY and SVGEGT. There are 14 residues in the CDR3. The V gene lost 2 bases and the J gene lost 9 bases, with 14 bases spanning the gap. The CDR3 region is CASSYPGTKGPQHF. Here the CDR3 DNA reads TGTGCCAGCAGTTACCCAGGAACCAAGGGGCCCCAGCATTTT.

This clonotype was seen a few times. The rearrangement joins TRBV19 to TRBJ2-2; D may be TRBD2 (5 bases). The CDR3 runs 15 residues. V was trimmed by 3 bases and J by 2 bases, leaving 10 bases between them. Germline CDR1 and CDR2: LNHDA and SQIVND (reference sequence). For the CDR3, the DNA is TGTGCCAGTAGTATTATACGGGAAAACACCGGGGAGCTGTTTTTT. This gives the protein CASSIIRENTGELFF.

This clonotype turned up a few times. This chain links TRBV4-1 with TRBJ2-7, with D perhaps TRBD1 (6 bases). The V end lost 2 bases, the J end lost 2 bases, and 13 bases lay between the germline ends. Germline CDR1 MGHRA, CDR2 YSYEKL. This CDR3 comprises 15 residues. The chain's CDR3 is CASSQFYEGAYEQYF. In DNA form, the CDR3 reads TGCGCCAGCAGCCAATTTTACGAGGGGGCCTACGAGCAGTACTTC.

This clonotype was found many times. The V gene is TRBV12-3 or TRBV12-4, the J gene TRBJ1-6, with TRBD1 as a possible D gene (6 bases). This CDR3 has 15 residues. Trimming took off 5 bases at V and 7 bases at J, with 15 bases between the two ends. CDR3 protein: CASSLTGRGNSPLHF. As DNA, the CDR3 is TGTGCCAGCAGTCTGACAGGCCGCGGCAATTCACCCCTCCACTTT.

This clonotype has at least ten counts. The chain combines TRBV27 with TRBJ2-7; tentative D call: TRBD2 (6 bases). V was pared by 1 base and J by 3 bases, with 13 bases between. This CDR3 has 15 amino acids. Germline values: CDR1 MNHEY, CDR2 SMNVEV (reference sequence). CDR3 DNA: TGTGCCAGCAGTTTATACCGGGACTTGGGCTACGAGCAGTACTTC. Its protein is CASSLYRDLGYEQYF.

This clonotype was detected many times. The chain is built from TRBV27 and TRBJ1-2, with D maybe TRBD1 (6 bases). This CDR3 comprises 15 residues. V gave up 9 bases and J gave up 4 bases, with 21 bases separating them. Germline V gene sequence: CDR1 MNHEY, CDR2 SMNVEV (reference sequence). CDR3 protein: CASKSTGTNLYGYTF. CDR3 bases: TGTGCCAGTAAATCAACAGGGACTAACCTCTATGGCTACACCTTC.

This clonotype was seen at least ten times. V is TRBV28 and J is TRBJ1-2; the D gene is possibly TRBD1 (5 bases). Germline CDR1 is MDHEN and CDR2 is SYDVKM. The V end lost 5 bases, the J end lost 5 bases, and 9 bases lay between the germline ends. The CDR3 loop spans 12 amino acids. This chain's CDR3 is CASSPGRYGYTF. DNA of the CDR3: TGTGCCAGCAGTCCAGGGAGATATGGCTACACCTTC.

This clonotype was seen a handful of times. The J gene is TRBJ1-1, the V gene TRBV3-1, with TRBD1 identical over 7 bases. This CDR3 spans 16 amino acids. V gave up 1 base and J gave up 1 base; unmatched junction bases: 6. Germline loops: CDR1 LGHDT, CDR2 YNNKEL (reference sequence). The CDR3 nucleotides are TGTGCCAGCAGCCAAGGGACGCAGGGGGAGAACACTGAAGCTTTCTTT. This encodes CASSQGTQGENTEAFF.

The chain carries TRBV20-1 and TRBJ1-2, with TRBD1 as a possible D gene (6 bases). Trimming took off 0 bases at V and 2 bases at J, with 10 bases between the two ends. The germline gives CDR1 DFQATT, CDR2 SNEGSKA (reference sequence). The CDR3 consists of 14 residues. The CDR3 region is CSARDLGGNYGYTF. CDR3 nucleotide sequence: TGCAGTGCTAGAGATCTCGGGGGCAACTATGGCTACACCTTC.

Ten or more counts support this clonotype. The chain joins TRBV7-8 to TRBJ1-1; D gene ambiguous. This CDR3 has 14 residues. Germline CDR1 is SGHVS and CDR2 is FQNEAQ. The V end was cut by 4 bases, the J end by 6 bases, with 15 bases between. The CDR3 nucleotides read TGTGCCAGCAGCTCGGAGACGGGTCTTTCTGAAGCTTTCTTT. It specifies CASSSETGLSEAFF.

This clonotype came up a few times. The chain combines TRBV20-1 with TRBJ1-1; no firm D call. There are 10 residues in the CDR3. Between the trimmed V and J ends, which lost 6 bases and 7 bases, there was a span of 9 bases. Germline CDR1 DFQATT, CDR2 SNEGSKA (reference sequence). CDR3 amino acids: CSASYHEAFF. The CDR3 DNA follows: TGCAGTGCCAGCTACCATGAAGCTTTCTTT.

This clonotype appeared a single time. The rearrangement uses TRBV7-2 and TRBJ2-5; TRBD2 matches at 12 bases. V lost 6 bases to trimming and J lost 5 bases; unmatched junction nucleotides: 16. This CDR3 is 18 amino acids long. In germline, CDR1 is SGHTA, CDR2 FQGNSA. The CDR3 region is CASRKGRTSGALGETQYF. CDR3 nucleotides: TGTGCCAGCAGAAAAGGTCGGACTAGCGGGGCGCTTGGGGAGACCCAGTACTTC.

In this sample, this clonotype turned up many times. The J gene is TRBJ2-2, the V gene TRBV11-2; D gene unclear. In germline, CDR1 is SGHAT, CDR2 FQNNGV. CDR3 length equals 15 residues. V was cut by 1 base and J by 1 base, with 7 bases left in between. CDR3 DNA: TGTGCCAGCAGCTTAGGTCGGCGGAACACCGGGGAGCTGTTTTTT. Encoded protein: CASSLGRRNTGELFF.

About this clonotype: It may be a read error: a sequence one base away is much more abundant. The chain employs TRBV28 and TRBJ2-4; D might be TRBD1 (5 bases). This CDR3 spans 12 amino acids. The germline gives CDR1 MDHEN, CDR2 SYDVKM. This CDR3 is CASSPPTDIRYF. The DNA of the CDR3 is TGTGCCAGCAGTCCCCCGACAGACATTCGGTACTTC.

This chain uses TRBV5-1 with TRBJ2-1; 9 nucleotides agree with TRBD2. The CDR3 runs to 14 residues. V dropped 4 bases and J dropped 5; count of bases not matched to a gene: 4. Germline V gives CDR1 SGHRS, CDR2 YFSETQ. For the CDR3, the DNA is TGCGCCAGCAGCCGGGGACTAGCCGACAATGAGCAGTTCTTC. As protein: CASSRGLADNEQFF.

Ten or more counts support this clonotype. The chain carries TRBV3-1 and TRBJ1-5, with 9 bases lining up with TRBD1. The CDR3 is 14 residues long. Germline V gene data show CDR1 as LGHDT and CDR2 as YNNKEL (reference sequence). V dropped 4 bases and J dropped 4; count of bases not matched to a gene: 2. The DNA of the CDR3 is TGTGCCAGCAGCCCCGGGACAGGGAATCAGCCCCAGCATTTT. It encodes CASSPGTGNQPQHF.

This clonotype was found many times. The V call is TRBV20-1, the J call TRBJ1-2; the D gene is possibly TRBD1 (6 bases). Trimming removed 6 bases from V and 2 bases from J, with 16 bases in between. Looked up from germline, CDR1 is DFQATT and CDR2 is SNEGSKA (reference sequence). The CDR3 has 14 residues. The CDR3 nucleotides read TGCAGTGCGGACAGCATACCTTCAAACTATGGCTACACCTTC. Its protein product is CSADSIPSNYGYTF.

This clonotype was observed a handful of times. In nucleotides, the CDR3 is TGTGCCTGGAGTCTGAGTACTGTGGGGCCTGAAGCTTTCTTT. It encodes CAWSLSTVGPEAFF. The V call is TRBV30, the J call TRBJ1-1; D is perhaps TRBD1 (5 bases). The CDR3 runs 14 residues. Germline V gives CDR1 GTSNPN, CDR2 SVGIG (reference sequence). Trimming cost V 2 bases and J 6 bases, with 16 bases left between them.

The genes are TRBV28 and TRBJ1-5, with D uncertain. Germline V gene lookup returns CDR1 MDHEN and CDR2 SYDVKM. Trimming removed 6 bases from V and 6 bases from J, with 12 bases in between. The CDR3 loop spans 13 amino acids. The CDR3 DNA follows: TGTGCCAGCAGAACGGGCCCGCGTCAGCCCCAGCATTTT. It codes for CASRTGPRQPQHF.

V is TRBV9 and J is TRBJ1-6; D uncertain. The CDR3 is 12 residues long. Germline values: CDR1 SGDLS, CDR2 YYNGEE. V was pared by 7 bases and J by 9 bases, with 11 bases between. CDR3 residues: CASSVGGSPLHF. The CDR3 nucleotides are TGTGCCAGCTCTGTTGGTGGTTCACCCCTCCACTTT.